A single sample is the source of the 17 T cell receptor beta chains below, sequenced in a study of T cell responses to AZD1222 COVID-19 vaccine. Some clones are missing from TCRdb's copy, which holds only in-frame ones; the method was immunoSEQ multiplex PCR. The sample records some 140,000 clones, more than 85% being singletons. This specimen was peripheral blood, taken 28 days after the second AZD1222 dose. The origin of the receptors is an adult who received the AZD1222 COVID-19 vaccine.

This clone came up once. V and J are TRBV29-1 and TRBJ2-5; maybe TRBD1 (5 bases). Per the germline V gene, CDR1 is SQVTM and CDR2 is ANQGSEA. The CDR3 has 12 amino acids. V was trimmed by 8 bases and J by 4 bases, leaving 14 bases between them. The DNA of the CDR3 is TGCAGCATCAGAACAGGAGCAGAGACCCAGTACTTC. This translates into CSIRTGAETQYF.

J is TRBJ2-2 and V is TRBV6-5; TRBD2 matches at 9 bases. The junction had 8 bases not matched to a gene; V was cut back by 10 bases and J by 2 bases. The CDR3 has 15 residues. Germline assignment: CDR1 MNHEY and CDR2 SVGAGI. CDR3 coding DNA: TGTGCCACCACCCCGGGACTAGCTAACACCGGGGAGCTGTTTTTT. Translated, it gives CATTPGLANTGELFF.

The chain couples TRBV3-1 (or the pseudogene TRBV3-2) to TRBJ2-4, with 12 bases identical to TRBD2. Germline V gene data show CDR1 as LGHDT and CDR2 as YNNKEL (reference sequence). V dropped 0 bases and J dropped 6; count of bases not matched to a gene: 9. The CDR3 totals 18 residues. The CDR3 region has the DNA TGTGCCAGCAGCCAAGATCAGCTAGCGGGGGGGCCTGGAAACATTCAGTACTTC. Translated: CASSQDQLAGGPGNIQYF.

This sequence joins TRBV6-6 and TRBJ1-5, with 9 bases matching TRBD1. CDR1 is MNHNY, CDR2 SVGAGI, per germline (reference sequence). The CDR3 loop spans 15 amino acids. Trimming removed 6 bases from V and 3 bases from J; junction bases left unmatched: 6. The CDR3 DNA reads as TGTGCCAGCAGAGCGGACAGGGGATACAATCAGCCCCAGCATTTT. Encoded protein: CASRADRGYNQPQHF.

The chain couples TRBV7-3 to TRBJ2-6, with a tentative D call TRBD2 (7 bases). V lost 2 bases and J lost 0, with 11 bases in between. The CDR3 runs to 17 residues. Looked up from germline, CDR1 is SGHTA and CDR2 is FQGTGA. CDR3 in amino acids: CASSLSGGSSGANVLTF. CDR3 DNA sequence: TGTGCCAGCAGCTTATCGGGGGGCAGCTCTGGGGCCAACGTCCTGACTTTC.

The rearrangement joins TRBV15 to TRBJ2-7; the match to TRBD2 covers 8 bases. The CDR3 length is 15 residues. The trim removed 8 bases at V and 1 base at J, leaving 10 bases unmatched. Germline V gives CDR1 LNHNV, CDR2 YYDKDF (reference sequence). The CDR3 DNA reads as TGTGCCACCGCCATCGAACGGGGGGGGTCCTACGAGCAGTACTTC. Encoded protein: CATAIERGGSYEQYF.

This sequence joins TRBV7-6 and TRBJ1-6; TRBD1 matches at 11 bases. The germline V gene encodes CDR1 SGHVS and CDR2 FNYEAQ. This CDR3 is 18 amino acids long. The ends lost 5 bases at V and 10 bases at J; junction bases unmatched: 16. CDR3 residues: CASSPQDRGRRVGSPLHF. CDR3 DNA: TGTGCCAGCAGCCCCCAGGACAGGGGGCGCCGAGTTGGATCACCCCTCCACTTT.

The chain uses TRBV5-1 and TRBJ2-3; 8 bases are shared with TRBD2. The CDR3 is made up of 14 amino acids. J was trimmed by 4 bases and V by 4 bases; bases with no gene match: 5. Germline V gene data show CDR1 as SGHRS and CDR2 as YFSETQ. The CDR3 reads CASSGGLEADTQYF. The DNA of the CDR3 is TGCGCCAGCAGCGGGGGACTAGAGGCAGATACGCAGTATTTT. The whole variable domain, filled in from reference TRBV5-1 and TRBJ2-3, reads KAGVTQTPRYLIKTRGQQVTLSCSPISGHRSVSWYQQTPGQGLQFLFEYFSETQRNKGNFPGRFSGRQFSNSRSEMNVSTLELGDSALYLCASSGGLEADTQYFGPGTRLTVL.

The chain has TRBV11-3 and TRBJ1-1; 8 bases are shared with TRBD1. Germline CDR1 SGHNT, CDR2 YENEEA. This CDR3 contains 16 residues. Unmatched junction bases numbered 6, after V lost 3 bases and J lost 0 bases. The CDR3 loop is CASSFRQGSMNTEAFF. CDR3 coding DNA: TGTGCCAGCAGCTTCCGACAGGGGTCGATGAACACTGAAGCTTTCTTT.

V is TRBV2 and J is TRBJ1-1; D remains ambiguous. This CDR3 has 12 amino acids. Germline CDR1 reads SNHLY; CDR2 reads FYNNEI. The ends were cut back, 8 bases at V and 4 bases at J, with 11 bases in the middle. CDR3 DNA: TGTGCCAGCGGGGAAGGAGGCACTGAAGCTTTCTTT. Its translation is CASGEGGTEAFF.

The chain couples TRBV2 to TRBJ2-3; maybe TRBD1 (6 bases). The CDR3 is 14 amino acids. CDR1 and CDR2 from the germline V gene are SNHLY and FYNNEI. V was trimmed by 10 bases and J by 1 base, leaving 15 bases between them. CDR3 amino acids: CATTGQGGTDTQYF. The CDR3 DNA sequence: TGTGCCACCACAGGGCAGGGTGGCACAGATACGCAGTATTTT.

DNA for the CDR3: TGTGCCTGGAGTGCCCCCTTTTCCTACGAGCAGTACTTC. It encodes CAWSAPFSYEQYF. The chain is built from TRBV30 and TRBJ2-7; D uncertain. Per germline, CDR1 GTSNPN and CDR2 SVGIG (reference sequence). The V end was cut by 1 base, the J end by 1 base, with 8 bases between. This CDR3 comprises 13 residues. The entire variable domain, with the rest obtained from reference TRBV30 and TRBJ2-7, is as follows: SQTIHQWPATLVQPVGSPLSLECTVEGTSNPNLYWYRQAAGRGLQLLFYSVGIGQISSEVPQNLSASRPQDRQFILSSKKLLLSDSGFYLCAWSAPFSYEQYFGPGTRLTVT.

V usage is TRBV7-3 and J usage is TRBJ1-2; 12 nucleotides agree with TRBD1. The CDR3 sequence is 17 residues long. Germline-derived CDR1 and CDR2 are SGHTA and FQGTGA. Losses at the gene ends were 3 bases for V and 7 bases for J; bases not matched to a gene: 12. This CDR3 is CASSFTPGTGGAGGYTF. In DNA form, the CDR3 reads TGTGCCAGCAGCTTCACGCCCGGGACAGGGGGCGCGGGTGGCTACACCTTC.

This chain uses TRBV9 with TRBJ1-2, with 9 bases identical to TRBD1. With 4 bases clipped from V and 3 bases from J, the junction kept 7 bases outside the gene matches. From germline, CDR1 is SGDLS and CDR2 YYNGEE. The CDR3 is made up of 15 amino acids. The CDR3: CASSTGTGRDYGYTF. The CDR3 coding sequence is TGTGCCAGCAGCACCGGGACAGGGCGGGACTATGGCTACACCTTC.

This clone was detected once. The chain combines TRBV12-5 with TRBJ1-1, with TRBD1 matching 8 bases. CDR1 is LGHNT and CDR2 is FRNRAP in the germline V gene. The CDR3 loop spans 14 amino acids. V lost 5 bases and J lost 1; bases outside the gene matches: 3. In DNA, the CDR3 is TGTGCTAGTGGTCCCGGGACAGGGAACACTGAAGCTTTCTTT. This encodes CASGPGTGNTEAFF.

This clone has only one observation. This chain connects TRBV6-2 or TRBV6-3 to TRBJ2-5; 7 bases agree with TRBD2. V shed 5 bases and J 0 bases; nucleotides not matched to a gene: 9. Looked up from germline, CDR1 is MNHEY and CDR2 is SVGEGT. This CDR3 is 16 amino acids long. The chain's CDR3 is CASSPRAGAHQETQYF. The CDR3 region has the DNA TGTGCCAGCAGTCCCCGGGCGGGAGCCCACCAAGAGACCCAGTACTTC.

With regard to this clone: This CDR3 is also generated by other DNA sequences in the sample. The genes are TRBV12-3 or TRBV12-4 and TRBJ1-5; no reliable D call. This CDR3 comprises 11 residues. The V and J ends lost 5 bases and 4 bases respectively, with 3 bases between them. The CDR3 DNA reads TGTGCCAGCAGTCTAAATCAGCCCCAGCATTTT. This gives the protein CASSLNQPQHF.